Sequencing of this T cell receptor beta chain was carried out in a study of radiotherapy plus CTLA-4 blockade in lung cancer. Study-level information: Of the patients, 18% showed objective responses and about 29% attained disease control.

With respect to this clone: Antigen specificity is unknown.

Study findings and constraints: Blood saw expansion of tumor-derived TCR clones after radiotherapy plus ipilimumab.

Trimming removed 5 bases at V and 0 bases at J, with 9 bases between. Germline V CDR1 and CDR2: MNHEY, SVGAGI. This CDR3 contains 14 residues. Method: immunoSEQ multiplex PCR; TCRdb's copy keeps in-frame clones and lacks some. The repertoire consists of more than 55,000 clones, with just under 85% occurring once and the leading ten covering under 7%. This receptor was taken from a human donor with non-small cell lung cancer whose response to radiotherapy plus ipilimumab could not be evaluated. The rearrangement uses TRBV6-5 and TRBJ2-3; no definite D call. Source: peripheral blood, taken from a patient treated with radiotherapy plus ipilimumab. The DNA for the CDR3 is TGTGCCAGCAGTCGAGCTTCTAGCACAGATACGCAGTATTTT. Its translation is CASSRASSTDTQYF.